This T cell receptor (beta chain) was captured by sequencing in a study of Graves' ophthalmopathy and Graves' hyperthyroidism. CDR1 and CDR2 from the germline V gene are MDHEN and SYDVKM. Trimming left V 6 bases short and J 0 bases short, with 12 bases between. This CDR3 has 15 residues. The study's findings and limits: Progression of ophthalmopathy was predicted by the model with less than 71% sensitivity and roughly 74% specificity.

About this clonotype: The antigen is undetermined.

CDR3 regions of TCR beta were amplified from RNA transcripts. In the first round, RT-PCR was carried out with HTBI primers, and a multiplex PCR formed the second round. MiXCR, applied by TCRdb to the multiplex PCR reads, yields one record per CDR3 protein. Among some 200,000 distinct CDR3 sequences listed, approximately 28% were seen once. The receptor was isolated from a man between 50 and 59 years old with Graves' ophthalmopathy. This rearrangement joins TRBV28 to TRBJ1-5; D perhaps matches TRBD1 (5 bases). Sequencing used peripheral blood. CDR3: CASRYRIYSNQPQHF. The CDR3 coding sequence is TGTGCCAGCAGGTACAGGATATATAGCAATCAGCCCCAGCATTTT.